The clone carrying this TCR beta chain showed up just a few times. The antigen is unknown. V was trimmed by 3 bases and J by 0 bases, leaving 11 bases between them. Germline V gene data show CDR1 as SGDLS and CDR2 as YYNGEE. CDR3 length: 15 residues. The data stem from a study of T-cell memory formation after mild COVID-19. General study points: The study found balanced CD4/CD8 in clones contracting day 15 to 85 and a CD4+ lean in later expanders.

The TCR alpha and TCR beta cDNA libraries, bearing sample barcodes and UMIs, were generated by 5'RACE using constant-segment primers. TCRdb independently ran MiXCR on the 5' RACE reads; one entry per CDR3 protein. This table holds hundreds of thousands of distinct CDR3 sequences, around a sixth found once. The clonotype originates from a man aged 18 to 29 who had mild COVID-19 (a few samples of this study predate the infection). Cell type and time point are not known. The chain joins TRBV9 to TRBJ2-3, with D perhaps being TRBD1 or TRBD2 (5 bases each). The sample was PBMCs or a T cell subset sorted from them (not recorded which). CDR3 sequence (DNA): TGTGCCAGCAGCGAAGGGACGTTCAGCACAGATACGCAGTATTTT. Amino acid sequence: CASSEGTFSTDTQYF. The full variable domain, its missing parts supplied by reference TRBV9 and TRBJ2-3, is DSGVTQTPKHLITATGQRVTLRCSPRSGDLSVYWYQQSLDQGLQFLIQYYNGEERAKGNILERFSAQQFPDLHSELNLSSLELGDSALYFCASSEGTFSTDTQYFGPGTRLTVL.